The following is a T cell receptor beta chain sequence with its context. What it recognizes is unknown. The study ran its PCR with 60 Vbeta and 13 Jbeta primers. TCRdb's copy holds only in-frame clones and misses some; the assay was immunoSEQ multiplex PCR. The sample yields about 140,000 clones, about 76% seen once. The data were obtained in a study of cytomegalovirus exposure and HLA in healthy donors. Looking at the study overall: Out of approximately 170 million T cells, an earlier analysis found around 110 million unique TCR beta sequences in total. Study findings and constraints: Highly shared sequence variants in one cluster were likely a sequencing artifact. In a later analysis, common viral pathogens appeared linked to several of the most significant clusters.

The CDR3 is 15 amino acids. Germline V gene sequence: CDR1 MDHEN, CDR2 SYDVKM. Trimming removed 7 bases from V and 3 bases from J; junction bases left unmatched: 9. The source material was PBMCs. The source of this sequence is a woman between 35 and 50 years old in good health and CMV-seronegative. The chain links TRBV28 to TRBJ1-5, with 7 bases that match TRBD1. The CDR3 nucleotides read TGTGCCAGCACCCTACCAGACAGGGTCAATCAGCCCCAGCATTTT. Translated: CASTLPDRVNQPQHF. Supplemented by reference TRBV28 and TRBJ1-5, the full variable domain reads DVKVTQSSRYLVKRTGEKVFLECVQDMDHENMFWYRQDPGLGLRLIYFSYDVKMKEKGDIPEGYSVSREKKERFSLILESASTNQTSMYLCASTLPDRVNQPQHFGDGTRLSIL.